The rows below give T cell receptor beta chains drawn from one sample of a study of blood T cell repertoires in COVID-19. Libraries were prepared by immunoSEQ multiplex PCR; TCRdb keeps only in-frame clonotypes and omits some of them. The sample records 200,000 to 250,000 clones, approximately 80% being singletons. The specimen sequenced was peripheral blood. The receptors derive from a man aged 25-45 years with active or convalescent COVID-19. CDR3s include the opening cysteine and the closing phenylalanine or tryptophan. Where a row states a size, it is once, few, many or the class of an expanded clone; other rows omit it.

>TRBV11-2|.|15|TRBJ2-7
CASSLAGGPPAEQYF
>TRBV18|.|14|TRBJ1-1
CASSLPQGIAEAFF
>TRBV7-8|few|16|TRBJ1-2
CASSPGAFGGPYGYTF
>TRBV5-1|.|13|TRBJ2-2
CASSLLNTGELFF
>TRBV6-6|.|12|TRBJ1-5
CATGTGNQPQHF
>TRBV6-5|.|15|TRBJ2-7
CASSYGKAGSYEQYF
>TRBV13|.|19|TRBJ2-3
CASSSTGTSGGLSTDTQYF
>TRBV29-1|.|13|TRBJ2-7
CSANREGSYEQYF
>TRBV7-7|.|18|TRBJ2-2
CASSLALAGGTNTGELFF
>TRBV6-5|.|14|TRBJ2-3
CASTSSYGTDTQYF
>TRBV7-2|.|19|TRBJ2-1
CASSLRGGLAGDTYNEQFF
>TRBV24-1|.|13|TRBJ2-1
CATSDRQGSEQFF
>TRBV6-2/TRBV6-3|.|17|TRBJ2-2
CASSQPGNPRLTGELFF
>TRBV4-3|.|16|TRBJ2-1
CASSQTGTSFFNEQFF
>TRBV18|.|16|TRBJ1-3
CASSLETGYSGNTIYF
>TRBV11-2|.|14|TRBJ1-2
CASRMDRGTYGYTF
>TRBV11-2|.|12|TRBJ2-5
CASSFRGETQYF
>TRBV9|.|14|TRBJ2-5
CASSSPGLAETQYF
>TRBV5-4|.|15|TRBJ2-1
CASSRPGLHYNEQFF
>TRBV21-1|.|13|TRBJ2-7
CASKGDRFWEQYF
>TRBV28|.|15|TRBJ2-7
CASSSARLLSYEQYF
>TRBV5-4|.|15|TRBJ2-2
CASRPGTSNTGELFF
>TRBV4-3|.|14|TRBJ1-1
CASSQGTGSGSAFF
>TRBV7-8|.|15|TRBJ2-3
CASSSIKSPADTQYF
>TRBV5-1|.|13|TRBJ1-1
CASSLRADTEAFF
>TRBV4-3|once|17|TRBJ2-1
CASSQGPLGSATNEQFF
>TRBV6-1|.|14|TRBJ1-5
CASSEGPAGQTQHF
>TRBV5-1|few|15|TRBJ1-4
CASRETGGASEKLFF
>TRBV4-3|.|18|TRBJ1-2
CASSQSMEEQTTFYGYTF
>TRBV27|.|14|TRBJ2-7
CASSFGGTYYEQYF
>TRBV29-1|.|11|TRBJ1-1
CSVHDSLQAFF
>TRBV15|.|14|TRBJ1-3
CATSSGGAGNTIYF
>TRBV10-2|.|14|TRBJ1-1
CASKGGVLNTEAFF
>TRBV11-2|few|13|TRBJ1-2
CASSSTGNYGYTF
>TRBV28|.|15|TRBJ1-5
CASREDRGGNQPQHF
>TRBV28|few|15|TRBJ1-4
CASSLGGEWDEKLFF
>TRBV19|.|14|TRBJ1-2
CASRRDPPDYGYTF
>TRBV4-3|.|15|TRBJ2-7
CASSQDVGSSYEQYF
>TRBV4-2|.|15|TRBJ1-4
CASSQGIRTNEKLFF
>TRBV6-5|.|15|TRBJ1-2
CASSTYRGIVDGYTF
>TRBV5-4|.|14|TRBJ2-7
CASSRQGATYEQYF
>TRBV2|.|15|TRBJ1-3
CASSLEEGRGNTIYF
>TRBV2|.|15|TRBJ1-6
CASSEFGGGDPPLHF
>TRBV4-3|.|17|TRBJ2-2
CASSQDPPGTGTGELFF
>TRBV28|.|14|TRBJ2-1
CASKGTGRYSEQFF
>TRBV2|.|14|TRBJ2-1
CASSGPGGSWEQFF
>TRBV5-5|.|15|TRBJ1-5
CASSRDDRDNQPQHF
>TRBV19|.|20|TRBJ2-2
CASSLLPGAVAGGNTGELFF
>TRBV5-4|.|11|TRBJ2-7
CATGFGYEQYF
>TRBV6-5|.|13|TRBJ2-1
CASSLRSYNEQFF
>TRBV5-6|.|14|TRBJ1-2
CASSLESYIDGYTF